The following is a T cell receptor (beta chain) sequence with its context. Its antigen is still unknown. V was cut by 0 bases and J by 8 bases, with 16 bases left in between. In germline, CDR1 is MNHEY, CDR2 SVGAGI. The CDR3 covers 16 residues. PCR amplification relied on 60 Vbeta primers (plus 13 Jbeta primers). Here immunoSEQ multiplex PCR was the method, and the copy in TCRdb shows in-frame clones only, minus some. In the table there are 150,000 to 200,000 clones, about four fifths of which are singletons. This record comes from a study of cytomegalovirus exposure and HLA in healthy donors. Whole-study results and caveats: It was reportedly the case that the classifier diagnosed cytomegalovirus status with high specificity and sensitivity. The presence/absence work took it that sequencing depth was about the same across donors. Analysis performed later found about 18,000 TCR beta sequences associated with HLA alleles at 0.05 false discovery rate.

Everyone who donated was a healthy bone marrow donor. The V and J genes are TRBV6-5 and TRBJ1-4; no reliable D call. The sequenced sample was PBMCs. The sequence came from a man in his fifties or sixties in good health and CMV-seropositive. The CDR3 sequence is CASSYSLGTRGEKLFF. In DNA form, the CDR3 reads TGTGCCAGCAGTTACTCCTTGGGAACCCGGGGAGAAAAACTGTTTTTT.